This TCR beta chain appears in the sequencing data of a study of blood T cell repertoires in COVID-19. Study details: PBMCs, B-cell-depleted T cells, or T cells were the source of the cDNA or gDNA that made up the material.

The method was immunoSEQ multiplex PCR; TCRdb's version includes in-frame clones alone and lacks a portion of them. The data show over 100,000 clones, with around 89% seen just once and about a tenth held by the top ten. CDR3 size: 15 residues. CDR1 and CDR2 (germline): LNHDA, SQIVND (reference sequence). Trimming removed 7 bases from V and 8 bases from J; junction bases left unmatched: 12. The V gene is TRBV19, the J gene TRBJ2-2, with 8 nucleotides matching TRBD1. Material for sequencing was peripheral blood. The receptor was derived from a middle-aged man with acute or convalescent COVID-19. The DNA for the CDR3 is TGTGCCAGTACCGCCAAGGGACAGGTCGTTGGGGAGCTGTTTTTT. Amino acid sequence: CASTAKGQVVGELFF.